This TCR beta chain is from a study of T cell repertoires in cytomegalovirus infection. Study at large: Selection of CMV epitopes for the study included recently identified HLA-C-restricted and well-studied HLA-B-restricted ones. Indications came from public TCR beta signatures; they pointed to CMV infection and to a matching HLA type. Whole-study results and caveats: Across the ex vivo response, the dominant clonotypes were HLA-C-restricted CMV-specific TCR beta clonotypes. Using cumulative public TCR beta family frequency, the authors identified those who carried CMV together with the relevant HLA.

This clonotype has more than one count but fewer than ten. Its antigen is still unknown. From the reads, TCRdb called clonotypes with MiXCR, one entry per CDR3 protein. The sample lists more than 55,000 distinct CDR3 sequences; approximately 20% were seen once. Losses at the gene ends were 7 bases for V and 8 bases for J; bases not matched to a gene: 10. Germline CDR1 MDHEN, CDR2 SYDVKM. The CDR3 loop spans 14 amino acids. This specimen was CD8+ T cells from cultured PBMCs, taken from culture after CMV antigen stimulation. This chain connects TRBV28 to TRBJ1-4; TRBD1 matches at 7 bases. The TCR comes from a human donor in good health (CMV status not recorded). Some clones in this sample may be carry-over from other donors' samples. CDR3 bases: TGTGCCAGCACCCCGACAGGGCGATGGGAAAAACTGTTTTTT. As protein: CASTPTGRWEKLFF.